The 13 T cell receptor beta chains below were found in one sample sequenced in a study of graft-versus-host responses after intestinal transplantation. No antigen has been identified for these receptors. The data were produced by immunoSEQ multiplex PCR, yet TCRdb's version contains in-frame clones alone and is incomplete. This table has tens of thousands of clones, about nine tenths appearing once. This sample comprised unstimulated CD8+ T cells sorted from spleen or lymph node cells, obtained before intestinal transplant. The receptors were sampled from a human donor who received an intestinal transplant.

The chain couples TRBV11-2 to TRBJ2-7, with 7 nucleotides matching TRBD1. Losses at the gene ends were 5 bases for V and 2 bases for J; bases not matched to a gene: 6. This CDR3 has 14 amino acids. CDR1 SGHAT and CDR2 FQNNGV come from the germline V gene. The CDR3 nucleotides are TGTGCCAGCAGCCAAGGGGGCAGACCCTACGAGCAGTACTTC. This sequence encodes CASSQGGRPYEQYF.

The rearrangement joins TRBV2 to TRBJ2-2; 7 nucleotides match TRBD1. This CDR3 has 14 amino acids. The V and J ends lost 10 bases and 6 bases, in that order; junction bases with no gene match: 11. Germline loops: CDR1 SNHLY, CDR2 FYNNEI. DNA for the CDR3: TGTGCCAACAGGGGCAGGGAAGCCCCCGGGGAGCTGTTTTTT. It specifies CANRGREAPGELFF. Full variable domain (outside the CDR3, taken from reference TRBV2 and TRBJ2-2): EPEVTQTPSHQVTQMGQEVILRCVPISNHLYFYWYRQILGQKVEFLVSFYNNEISEKSEIFDDQFSVERPDGSNFTLKIRSTKLEDSAMYFCANRGREAPGELFFGEGSRLTVL.

This rearrangement joins TRBV25-1 to TRBJ1-1, with a weak D call TRBD1 (6 bases). CDR3 length: 16 residues. V was clipped by 3 bases and J by 1 base, with 15 bases between them. CDR1 MGHDK and CDR2 SYGVNS come from the germline V gene. The CDR3 sequence is CASSDRGGEGNTEAFF. The CDR3 bases are TGTGCCAGCAGTGACCGGGGGGGCGAGGGGAACACTGAAGCTTTCTTT.

The table lists this clone with a count of one. V is TRBV7-9 and J is TRBJ2-7; 7 positions agree with TRBD1. The CDR3 runs 15 residues. V lost 7 bases and J lost 2; bases outside the gene matches: 11. The germline V gene encodes CDR1 SEHNR and CDR2 FQNEAQ (reference sequence). In DNA form, the CDR3 reads TGTGCCAGCACCCTGGGACAGAGCCTTCCCTACGAGCAGTACTTC. This sequence encodes CASTLGQSLPYEQYF.

This clone was observed a few times. The rearrangement links TRBV6-5 to TRBJ1-2; the D gene is possibly TRBD1 (5 bases). CDR3 length: 13 residues. Per germline, CDR1 MNHEY and CDR2 SVGAGI. Trimming cost V 6 bases and J 3 bases, with 11 bases left between them. The CDR3 loop reads CASRLGGYYGYTF. The CDR3 DNA follows: TGTGCCAGCAGGCTGGGGGGTTACTATGGCTACACCTTC.

The rearrangement uses TRBV5-5 and TRBJ2-7, with 7 bases that match TRBD2. Germline V gene data show CDR1 as SGHKS and CDR2 as YYEKEE (reference sequence). With 0 bases clipped from V and 0 bases from J, the junction kept 0 bases outside the gene matches. This CDR3 region has 14 residues. This CDR3 is CASSLGGSSYEQYF. The CDR3 DNA reads TGTGCCAGCAGCTTGGGCGGGAGCTCCTACGAGCAGTACTTC.

The V gene is TRBV6-5, the J gene TRBJ1-1; no reliable D call. Germline V gene data show CDR1 as MNHEY and CDR2 as SVGAGI. Trimming pared 0 bases from V and 10 bases from J, leaving 15 bases between. This CDR3 contains 14 residues. CDR3 residues: CASSYSLVTRRAFF. DNA of the CDR3: TGTGCCAGCAGTTACTCGCTTGTCACGCGCCGAGCTTTCTTT.

This rearrangement joins TRBV18 to TRBJ1-1; possibly TRBD1 for D (5 bases). Trimming cost V 3 bases and J 5 bases, with 13 bases left between them. CDR1 is KGHSH and CDR2 is LQKENI in the germline V gene. This CDR3 comprises 14 residues. DNA of the CDR3: TGTGCCAGCTCACCGCAGGGTCAGAATACTGAAGCTTTCTTT. It is translated as CASSPQGQNTEAFF.

V is TRBV11-3 and J is TRBJ1-1; D remains ambiguous. Trimming left V 1 base short and J 8 bases short, with 8 bases between. CDR3 length equals 12 residues. CDR1 is SGHNT, CDR2 YENEEA, per germline. CDR3 region: CASSLGSNEAFF. CDR3 nucleotides: TGTGCCAGCAGCTTAGGTAGCAACGAAGCTTTCTTT.

The rearrangement links TRBV27 to TRBJ2-1; 11 bases agree with TRBD2. V gave up 5 bases and J gave up 3 bases; unmatched junction bases: 3. CDR3 length: 15 residues. The germline gives CDR1 MNHEY, CDR2 SMNVEV (reference sequence). CDR3 sequence: CASSRLAGLYNEQFF. CDR3 DNA sequence: TGTGCCAGCAGTCGACTAGCGGGGCTCTACAATGAGCAGTTCTTC.

The V call is TRBV11-2, the J call TRBJ2-2; D may be TRBD2 (6 bases). The CDR3 runs to 14 residues. The V end was cut by 3 bases, the J end by 7 bases, with 12 bases between. CDR1 SGHAT and CDR2 FQNNGV come from the germline V gene. The CDR3 DNA follows: TGTGCCAGCAGCTTCGGAGGGGATGGCGGGGAGCTGTTTTTT. Encoded protein: CASSFGGDGGELFF. Looking up the rest from reference TRBV11-2 and TRBJ2-2 gives the full variable domain: EAGVAQSPRYKIIEKRQSVAFWCNPISGHATLYWYQQILGQGPKLLIQFQNNGVVDDSQLPKDRFSAERLKGVDSTLKIQPAKLEDSAVYLCASSFGGDGGELFFGEGSRLTVL.

This rearrangement joins TRBV5-6 to TRBJ1-6; 9 bases line up with TRBD1. The V gene end was trimmed by 3 bases and the J gene end by 4 bases; junction bases not matched to a gene: 5. Looked up from germline, CDR1 is SGHDT and CDR2 is YYEEEE. This CDR3 has 16 residues. CDR3 residues: CASSSSGTGYNSPLHF. The CDR3 DNA follows: TGTGCCAGCAGCTCATCCGGGACAGGGTATAATTCACCCCTCCACTTT.

This clone has just one count. The chain combines TRBV10-3 with TRBJ2-1, with 14 bases aligning to TRBD2. Unmatched junction bases numbered 5, after V lost 4 bases and J lost 0 bases. The CDR3 length is 18 residues. Germline V CDR1 and CDR2: ENHRY, SYGVKD. In nucleotides, the CDR3 is TGTGCCATCAGTGGGACTAGCGGGGGGAAGAGCTCCTACAATGAGCAGTTCTTC. Residues: CAISGTSGGKSSYNEQFF.